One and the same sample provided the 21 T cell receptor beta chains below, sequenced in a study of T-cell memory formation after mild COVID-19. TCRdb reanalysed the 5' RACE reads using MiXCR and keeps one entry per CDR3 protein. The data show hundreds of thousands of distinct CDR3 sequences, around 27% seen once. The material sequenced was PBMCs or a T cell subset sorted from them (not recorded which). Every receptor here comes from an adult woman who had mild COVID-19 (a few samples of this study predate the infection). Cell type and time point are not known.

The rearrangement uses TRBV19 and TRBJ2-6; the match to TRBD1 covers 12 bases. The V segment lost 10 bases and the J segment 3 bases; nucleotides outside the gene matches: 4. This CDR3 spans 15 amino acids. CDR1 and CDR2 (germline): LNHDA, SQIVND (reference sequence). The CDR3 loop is CATGTGGFGANVLTF. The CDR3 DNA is TGTGCCACCGGGACAGGGGGCTTTGGGGCCAACGTCCTGACTTTC.

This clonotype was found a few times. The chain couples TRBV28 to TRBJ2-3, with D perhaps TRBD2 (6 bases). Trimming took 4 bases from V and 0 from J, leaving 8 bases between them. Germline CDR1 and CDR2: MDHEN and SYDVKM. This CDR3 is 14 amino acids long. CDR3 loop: CASSSGGSTDTQYF. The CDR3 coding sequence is TGTGCCAGCAGTTCCGGGGGAAGCACAGATACGCAGTATTTT.

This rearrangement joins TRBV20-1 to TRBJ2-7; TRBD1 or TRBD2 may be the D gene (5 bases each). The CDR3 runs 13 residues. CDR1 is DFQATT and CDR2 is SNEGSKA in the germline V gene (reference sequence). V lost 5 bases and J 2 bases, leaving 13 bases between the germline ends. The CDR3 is CSAERGKTYEQYF. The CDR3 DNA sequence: TGCAGTGCTGAGAGGGGTAAGACCTACGAGCAGTACTTC.

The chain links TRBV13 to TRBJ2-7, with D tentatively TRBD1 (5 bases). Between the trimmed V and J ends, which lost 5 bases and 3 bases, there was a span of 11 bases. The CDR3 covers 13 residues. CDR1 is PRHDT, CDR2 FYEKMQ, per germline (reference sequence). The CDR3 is CASSHGQFYEQYF. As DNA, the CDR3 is TGTGCCAGCAGCCACGGACAATTCTACGAGCAGTACTTC.

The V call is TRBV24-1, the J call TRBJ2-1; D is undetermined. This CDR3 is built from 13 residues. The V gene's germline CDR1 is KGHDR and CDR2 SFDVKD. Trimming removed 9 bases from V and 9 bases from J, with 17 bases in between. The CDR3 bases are TGTGCCACCGTGGGGTGGGCGAGCGCTGAGCAGTTCTTC. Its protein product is CATVGWASAEQFF.

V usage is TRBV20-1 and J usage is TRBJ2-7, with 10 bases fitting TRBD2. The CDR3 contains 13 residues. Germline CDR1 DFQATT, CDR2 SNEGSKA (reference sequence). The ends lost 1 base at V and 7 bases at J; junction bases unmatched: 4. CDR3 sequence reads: CSARGTSGGEQYF. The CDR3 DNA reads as TGCAGTGCTAGAGGGACTAGCGGCGGGGAGCAGTACTTC.

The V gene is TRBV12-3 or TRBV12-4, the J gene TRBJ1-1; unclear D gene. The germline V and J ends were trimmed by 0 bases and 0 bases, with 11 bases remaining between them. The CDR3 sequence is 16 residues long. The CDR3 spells CASSLAKGSLNTEAFF. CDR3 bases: TGTGCCAGCAGTTTAGCGAAGGGAAGTTTGAACACTGAAGCTTTCTTT.

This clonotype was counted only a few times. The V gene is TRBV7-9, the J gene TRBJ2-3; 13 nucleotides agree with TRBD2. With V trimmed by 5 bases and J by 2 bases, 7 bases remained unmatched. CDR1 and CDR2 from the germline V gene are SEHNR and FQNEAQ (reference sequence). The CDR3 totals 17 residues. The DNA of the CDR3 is TGTGCCAGCAGCCTAAGGACTAGCGGGAGTATCACAGATACGCAGTATTTT. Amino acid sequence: CASSLRTSGSITDTQYF. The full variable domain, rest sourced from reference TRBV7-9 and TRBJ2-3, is DTGVSQNPRHKITKRGQNVTFRCDPISEHNRLYWYRQTLGQGPEFLTYFQNEAQLEKSRLLSDRFSAERPKGSFSTLEIQRTEQGDSAMYLCASSLRTSGSITDTQYFGPGTRLTVL.

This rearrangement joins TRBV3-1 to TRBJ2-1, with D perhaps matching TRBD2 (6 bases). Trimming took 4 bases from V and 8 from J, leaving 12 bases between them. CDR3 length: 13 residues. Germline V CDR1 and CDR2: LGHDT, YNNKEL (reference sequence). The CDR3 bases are TGTGCCAGCAGCCGAACTAGCTCTCATGAGCAGTTCTTC. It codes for CASSRTSSHEQFF.

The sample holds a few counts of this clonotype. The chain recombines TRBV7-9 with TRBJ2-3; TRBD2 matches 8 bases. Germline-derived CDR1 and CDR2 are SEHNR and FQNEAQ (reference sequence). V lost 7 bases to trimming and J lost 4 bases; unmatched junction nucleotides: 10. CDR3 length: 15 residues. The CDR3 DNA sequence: TGTGCCAGCACCCCTGGGGGACTAGGGGCAGATACGCAGTATTTT. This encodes CASTPGGLGADTQYF. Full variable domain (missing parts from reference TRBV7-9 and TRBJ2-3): DTGVSQNPRHKITKRGQNVTFRCDPISEHNRLYWYRQTLGQGPEFLTYFQNEAQLEKSRLLSDRFSAERPKGSFSTLEIQRTEQGDSAMYLCASTPGGLGADTQYFGPGTRLTVL.

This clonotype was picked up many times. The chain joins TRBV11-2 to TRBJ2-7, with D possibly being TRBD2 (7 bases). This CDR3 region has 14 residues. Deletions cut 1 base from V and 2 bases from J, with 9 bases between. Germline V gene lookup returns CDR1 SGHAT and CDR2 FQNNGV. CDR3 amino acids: CASSLGGGAYEQYF. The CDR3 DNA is TGTGCCAGCAGCTTAGGAGGGGGGGCCTACGAGCAGTACTTC.

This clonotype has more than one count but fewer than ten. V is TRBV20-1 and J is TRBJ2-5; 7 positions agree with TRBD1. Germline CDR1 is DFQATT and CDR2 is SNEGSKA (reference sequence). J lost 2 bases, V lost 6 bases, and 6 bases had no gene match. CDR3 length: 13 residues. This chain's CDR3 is CSARTGIQETQYF. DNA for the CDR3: TGCAGTGCGCGGACAGGTATACAAGAGACCCAGTACTTC.

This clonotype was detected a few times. The CDR3 spells CASSPELGTQYF. CDR3 bases: TGTGCCAGCAGTCCCGAGCTCGGGACCCAGTACTTC. The V and J genes are TRBV6-5 and TRBJ2-5; D uncertain. Trimming shortened V by 5 bases and J by 7 bases, and 11 bases separated the two germline ends. From germline, CDR1 is MNHEY and CDR2 SVGAGI. The CDR3 is made up of 12 amino acids.

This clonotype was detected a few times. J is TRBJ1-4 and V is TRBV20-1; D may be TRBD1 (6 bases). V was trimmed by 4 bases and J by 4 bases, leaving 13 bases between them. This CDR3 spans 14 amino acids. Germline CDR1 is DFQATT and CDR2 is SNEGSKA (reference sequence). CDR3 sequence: CSAKPTGGNEKLFF. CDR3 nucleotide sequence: TGCAGTGCTAAACCGACAGGCGGTAATGAAAAACTGTTTTTT.

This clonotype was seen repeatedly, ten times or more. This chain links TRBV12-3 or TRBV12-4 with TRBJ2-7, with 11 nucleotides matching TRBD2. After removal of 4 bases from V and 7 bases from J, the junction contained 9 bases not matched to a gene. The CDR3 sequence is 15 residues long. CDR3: CASSYSSGRDGEQYF. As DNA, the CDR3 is TGTGCCAGCAGTTATAGTAGCGGGAGGGACGGAGAGCAGTACTTC.

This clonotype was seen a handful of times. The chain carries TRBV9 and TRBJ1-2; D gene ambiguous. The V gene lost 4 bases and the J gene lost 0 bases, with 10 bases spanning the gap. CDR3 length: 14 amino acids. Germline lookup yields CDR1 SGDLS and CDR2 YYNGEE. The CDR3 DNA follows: TGTGCCAGCAGCCCACAATACACTAACTATGGCTACACCTTC. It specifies CASSPQYTNYGYTF.

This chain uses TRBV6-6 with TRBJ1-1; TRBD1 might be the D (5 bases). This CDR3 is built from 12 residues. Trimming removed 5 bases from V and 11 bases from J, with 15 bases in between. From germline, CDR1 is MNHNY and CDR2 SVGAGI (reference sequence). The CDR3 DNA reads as TGTGCCAGCAGTACTACTGGGGGATCGGCTTTCTTT. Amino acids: CASSTTGGSAFF.

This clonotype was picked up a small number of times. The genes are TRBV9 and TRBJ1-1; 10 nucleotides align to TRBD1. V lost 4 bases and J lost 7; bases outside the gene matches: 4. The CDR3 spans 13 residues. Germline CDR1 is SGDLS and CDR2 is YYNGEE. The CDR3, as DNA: TGTGCCAGCAGCCCTAGGACAGGGGGTGAAGCTTTCTTT. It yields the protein CASSPRTGGEAFF. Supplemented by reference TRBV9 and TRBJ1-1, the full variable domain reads DSGVTQTPKHLITATGQRVTLRCSPRSGDLSVYWYQQSLDQGLQFLIQYYNGEERAKGNILERFSAQQFPDLHSELNLSSLELGDSALYFCASSPRTGGEAFFGQGTRLTVV.

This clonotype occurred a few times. The chain's CDR3 is CASGAGGSNEQYF. The CDR3 DNA is TGCGCCAGCGGGGCAGGGGGATCCAACGAGCAGTACTTC. The chain couples TRBV5-1 to TRBJ2-7; TRBD1 matches 7 bases. V was pared by 7 bases and J by 5 bases, with 9 bases of the junction left unmatched. The CDR3 is 13 residues long. The germline V gene has CDR1 SGHRS and CDR2 YFSETQ.

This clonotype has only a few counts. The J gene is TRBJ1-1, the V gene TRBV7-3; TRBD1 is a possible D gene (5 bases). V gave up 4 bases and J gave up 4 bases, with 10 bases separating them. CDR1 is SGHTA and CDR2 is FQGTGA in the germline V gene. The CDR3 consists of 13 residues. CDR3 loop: CASSSPGGTEAFF. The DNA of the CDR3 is TGTGCCAGCAGCTCCCCCGGGGGCACTGAAGCTTTCTTT.

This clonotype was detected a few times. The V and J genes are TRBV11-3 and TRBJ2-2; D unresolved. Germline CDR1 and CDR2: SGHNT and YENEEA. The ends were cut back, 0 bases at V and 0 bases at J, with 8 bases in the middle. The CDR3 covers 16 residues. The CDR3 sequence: CASSLEGITNTGELFF. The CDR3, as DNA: TGTGCCAGCAGCTTAGAGGGGATTACGAACACCGGGGAGCTGTTTTTT.